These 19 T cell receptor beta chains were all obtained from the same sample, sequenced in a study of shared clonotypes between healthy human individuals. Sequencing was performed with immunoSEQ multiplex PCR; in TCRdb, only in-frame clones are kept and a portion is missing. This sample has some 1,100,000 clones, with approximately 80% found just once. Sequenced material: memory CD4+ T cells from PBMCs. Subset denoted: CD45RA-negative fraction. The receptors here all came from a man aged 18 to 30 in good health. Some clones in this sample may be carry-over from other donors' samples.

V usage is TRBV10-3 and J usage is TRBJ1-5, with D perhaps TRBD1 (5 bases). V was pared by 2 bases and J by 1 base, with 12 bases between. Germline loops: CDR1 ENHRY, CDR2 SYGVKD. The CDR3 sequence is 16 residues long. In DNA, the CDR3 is TGTGCCATCAGTGAGCCTTCCAGGGAAAGCAATCAGCCCCAGCATTTT. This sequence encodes CAISEPSRESNQPQHF.

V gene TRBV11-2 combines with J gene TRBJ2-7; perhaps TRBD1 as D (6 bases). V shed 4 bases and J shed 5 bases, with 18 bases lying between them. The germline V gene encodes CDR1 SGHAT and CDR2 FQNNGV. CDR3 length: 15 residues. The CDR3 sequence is CASSSGQMGIDEQYF. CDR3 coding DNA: TGTGCCAGCAGCTCAGGACAGATGGGCATAGACGAGCAGTACTTC. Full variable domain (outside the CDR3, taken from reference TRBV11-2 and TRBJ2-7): EAGVAQSPRYKIIEKRQSVAFWCNPISGHATLYWYQQILGQGPKLLIQFQNNGVVDDSQLPKDRFSAERLKGVDSTLKIQPAKLEDSAVYLCASSSGQMGIDEQYFGPGTRLTVT.

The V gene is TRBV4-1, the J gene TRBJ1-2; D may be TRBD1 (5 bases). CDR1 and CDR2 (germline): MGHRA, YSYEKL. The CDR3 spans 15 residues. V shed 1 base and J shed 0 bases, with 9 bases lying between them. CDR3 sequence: CASSQGGVSNYGYTF. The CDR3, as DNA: TGCGCCAGCAGCCAAGGGGGGGTATCTAACTATGGCTACACCTTC.

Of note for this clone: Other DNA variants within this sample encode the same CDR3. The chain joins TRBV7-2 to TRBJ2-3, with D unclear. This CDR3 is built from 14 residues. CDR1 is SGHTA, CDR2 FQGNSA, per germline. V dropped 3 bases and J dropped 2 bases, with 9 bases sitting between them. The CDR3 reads CASSLGLSTDTQYF. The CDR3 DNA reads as TGTGCCAGCAGCTTGGGTCTTTCCACAGATACGCAGTATTTT.

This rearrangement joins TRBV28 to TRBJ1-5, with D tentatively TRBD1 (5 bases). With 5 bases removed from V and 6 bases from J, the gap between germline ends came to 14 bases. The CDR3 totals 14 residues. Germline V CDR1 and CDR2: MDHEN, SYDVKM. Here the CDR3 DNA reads TGTGCCAGCAGTCTAAGCCAGGGTGGTCAGCCCCAGCATTTT. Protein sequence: CASSLSQGGQPQHF.

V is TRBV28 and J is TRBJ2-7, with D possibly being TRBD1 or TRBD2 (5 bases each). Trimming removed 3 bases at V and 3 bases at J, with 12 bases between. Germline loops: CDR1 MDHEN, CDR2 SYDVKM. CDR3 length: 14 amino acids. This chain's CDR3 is CASSFRDLFYEQYF. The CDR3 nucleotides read TGTGCCAGCAGTTTCCGGGACCTCTTCTACGAGCAGTACTTC. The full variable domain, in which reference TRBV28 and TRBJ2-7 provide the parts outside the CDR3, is DVKVTQSSRYLVKRTGEKVFLECVQDMDHENMFWYRQDPGLGLRLIYFSYDVKMKEKGDIPEGYSVSREKKERFSLILESASTNQTSMYLCASSFRDLFYEQYFGPGTRLTVT.

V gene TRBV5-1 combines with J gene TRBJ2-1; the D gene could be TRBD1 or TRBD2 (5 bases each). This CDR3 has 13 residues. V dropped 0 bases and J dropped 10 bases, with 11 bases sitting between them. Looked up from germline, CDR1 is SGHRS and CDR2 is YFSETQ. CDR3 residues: CASSLVRGGEQFF. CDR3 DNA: TGCGCCAGCAGCTTGGTTCGGGGCGGGGAGCAGTTCTTC.

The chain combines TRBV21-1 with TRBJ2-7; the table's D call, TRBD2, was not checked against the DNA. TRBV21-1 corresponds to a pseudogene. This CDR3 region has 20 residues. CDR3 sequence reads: CASSKAPGLAGEGWAYEQYF. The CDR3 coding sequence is TGTGCCAGCAGCAAAGCCCCTGGACTAGCGGGAGAGGGATGGGCCTACGAGCAGTACTTC.

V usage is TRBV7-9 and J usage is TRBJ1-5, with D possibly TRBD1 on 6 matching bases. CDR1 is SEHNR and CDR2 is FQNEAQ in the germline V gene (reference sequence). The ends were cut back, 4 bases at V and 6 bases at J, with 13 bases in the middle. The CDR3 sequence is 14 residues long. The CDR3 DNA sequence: TGTGCCAGCAGCTCCACAGGGTCGGTTCAGCCCCAGCATTTT. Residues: CASSSTGSVQPQHF.

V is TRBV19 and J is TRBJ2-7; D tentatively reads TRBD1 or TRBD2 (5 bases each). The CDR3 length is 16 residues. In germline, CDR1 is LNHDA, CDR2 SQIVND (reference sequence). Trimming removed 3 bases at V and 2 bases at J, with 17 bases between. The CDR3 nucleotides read TGTGCCAGTAGTATTCCCCCAGAGGGGCCTCCCTACGAGCAGTACTTC. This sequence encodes CASSIPPEGPPYEQYF.

The CDR3 DNA is TGTGCCAGCAGTTTATGGACGACAGACCTAGGGGGAAACACCATATATTTT. Residues: CASSLWTTDLGGNTIYF. This chain joins TRBV28 and TRBJ1-3; weak D call: TRBD1 (5 bases). The CDR3 loop spans 17 amino acids. Germline-derived CDR1 and CDR2 are MDHEN and SYDVKM. Trimming stripped 0 bases from V and 4 bases from J, with 16 bases between.

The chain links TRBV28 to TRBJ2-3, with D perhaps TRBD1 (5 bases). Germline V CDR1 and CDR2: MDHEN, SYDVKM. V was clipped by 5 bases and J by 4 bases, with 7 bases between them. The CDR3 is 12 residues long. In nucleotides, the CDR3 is TGTGCCAGCAGTCGGACATCAGATACGCAGTATTTT. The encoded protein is CASSRTSDTQYF.

The DNA for the CDR3 is TGTGCCAGCAGTCCCCCCGGGACGTTCTATGGCTACACCTTC. Amino acid sequence: CASSPPGTFYGYTF. The chain links TRBV2 to TRBJ1-2, with D possibly matching TRBD1 (5 bases). This CDR3 contains 14 residues. Trimming removed 5 bases from V and 4 bases from J, with 14 bases in between. The germline gives CDR1 SNHLY, CDR2 FYNNEI.

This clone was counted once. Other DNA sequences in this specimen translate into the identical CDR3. Here the CDR3 DNA reads TGCGCCAGCAGTCCCGATAGCAATCAGCCCCAGCATTTT. Translating it yields CASSPDSNQPQHF. The V gene is TRBV5-1, the J gene TRBJ1-5, with D unclear. CDR1 is SGHRS, CDR2 YFSETQ, per germline. V lost 5 bases and J 0 bases, leaving 6 bases between the germline ends. CDR3 length: 13 residues.

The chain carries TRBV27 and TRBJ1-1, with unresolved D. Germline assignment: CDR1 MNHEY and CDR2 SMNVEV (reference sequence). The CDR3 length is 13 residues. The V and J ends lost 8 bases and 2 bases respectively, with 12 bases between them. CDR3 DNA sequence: TGTGCCAGCCCCAGGCTCCCCAACACTGAAGCTTTCTTT. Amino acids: CASPRLPNTEAFF.

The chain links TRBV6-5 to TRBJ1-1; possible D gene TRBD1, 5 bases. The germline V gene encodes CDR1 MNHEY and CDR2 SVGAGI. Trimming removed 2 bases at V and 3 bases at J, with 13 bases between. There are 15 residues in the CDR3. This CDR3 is CASSYVPVGDTEAFF. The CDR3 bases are TGTGCCAGCAGTTACGTTCCAGTGGGGGACACTGAAGCTTTCTTT.

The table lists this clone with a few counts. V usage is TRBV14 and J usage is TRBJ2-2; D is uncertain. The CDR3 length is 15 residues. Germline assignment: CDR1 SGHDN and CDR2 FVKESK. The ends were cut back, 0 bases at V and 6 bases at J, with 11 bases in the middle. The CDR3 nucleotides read TGTGCCAGCAGCCAAGATCCCACTTTGTCCGGGGAGCTGTTTTTT. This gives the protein CASSQDPTLSGELFF.

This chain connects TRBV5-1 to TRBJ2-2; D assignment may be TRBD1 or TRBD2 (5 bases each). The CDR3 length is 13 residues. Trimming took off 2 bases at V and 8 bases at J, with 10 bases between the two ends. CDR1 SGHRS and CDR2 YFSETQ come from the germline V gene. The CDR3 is CASSFGTRGELFF. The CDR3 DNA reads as TGCGCCAGCAGCTTTGGGACGAGAGGGGAGCTGTTTTTT.

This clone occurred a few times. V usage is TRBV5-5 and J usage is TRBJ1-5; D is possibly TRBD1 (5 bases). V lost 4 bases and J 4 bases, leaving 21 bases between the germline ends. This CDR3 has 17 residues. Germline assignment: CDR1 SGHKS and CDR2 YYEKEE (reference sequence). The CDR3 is CASSTSTLRQPNQPQHF. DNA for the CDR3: TGTGCCAGCAGCACTTCCACCCTAAGACAGCCTAATCAGCCCCAGCATTTT.